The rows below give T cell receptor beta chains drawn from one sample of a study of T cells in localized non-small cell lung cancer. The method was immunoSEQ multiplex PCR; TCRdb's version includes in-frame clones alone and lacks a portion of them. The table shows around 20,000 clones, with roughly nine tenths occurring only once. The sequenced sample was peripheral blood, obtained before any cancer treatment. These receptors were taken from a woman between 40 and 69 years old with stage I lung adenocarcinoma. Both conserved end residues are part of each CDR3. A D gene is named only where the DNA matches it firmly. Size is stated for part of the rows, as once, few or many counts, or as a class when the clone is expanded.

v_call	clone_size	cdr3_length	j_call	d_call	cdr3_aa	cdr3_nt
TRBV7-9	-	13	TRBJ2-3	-	CAGGTSSTDTQYF	TGTGCTGGGGGGACTTCTAGCACAGATACGCAGTATTTT
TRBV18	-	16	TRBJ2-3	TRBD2	CASSPMSGGLTDTQYF	TGTGCCAGCTCCCCCATGAGCGGGGGGCTGACAGATACGCAGTATTTT
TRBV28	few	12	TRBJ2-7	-	CASSFQNYEQYF	TGTGCCAGCAGTTTTCAGAACTACGAGCAGTACTTC
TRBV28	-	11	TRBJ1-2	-	CASSSNYGYTF	TGTGCCAGCAGTTCCAACTATGGCTACACCTTC
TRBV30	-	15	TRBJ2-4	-	CAWSAGSLAKNIQYF	TGTGCCTGGAGTGCAGGGTCTCTAGCCAAAAACATTCAGTACTTC
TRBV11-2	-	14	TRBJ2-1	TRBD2	CASSPGTSADEQFF	TGTGCCAGCAGCCCCGGGACTAGCGCGGACGAGCAGTTCTTC
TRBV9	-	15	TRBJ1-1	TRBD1	CASSGRQTGKSSAFF	TGTGCCAGCAGCGGGCGTCAGACAGGGAAGAGTTCAGCTTTCTTT
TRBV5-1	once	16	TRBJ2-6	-	CASSEGVISGANVLTF	TGCGCCAGCAGCGAGGGAGTCATTTCTGGGGCCAACGTCCTGACTTTC
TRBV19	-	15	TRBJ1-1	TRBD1	CASSSLGQGITEAFF	TGTGCCAGTAGTAGCCTGGGACAGGGGATAACTGAAGCTTTCTTT
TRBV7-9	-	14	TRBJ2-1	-	CASSPPGLYNEQFF	TGTGCCAGCAGCCCCCCCGGACTTTACAATGAGCAGTTCTTC
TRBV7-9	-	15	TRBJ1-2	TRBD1	CASSTGTGYSYGYTF	TGTGCCAGCAGCACAGGGACAGGATATAGCTATGGCTACACCTTC
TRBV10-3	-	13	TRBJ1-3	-	CAITTVSGNTIYF	TGTGCCATCACGACAGTCTCTGGAAACACCATATATTTT
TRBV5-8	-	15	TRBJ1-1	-	CASSVGTTYETEAFF	TGTGCCAGCAGCGTAGGGACAACCTACGAGACTGAAGCTTTCTTT
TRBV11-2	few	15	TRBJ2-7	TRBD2	CASSLEAGVSYEQYF	TGTGCCAGCAGCCTCGAGGCGGGAGTGTCCTACGAGCAGTACTTC
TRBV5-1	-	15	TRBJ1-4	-	CASSPSDATNEKLFF	TGCGCCAGCAGCCCGTCTGACGCAACTAATGAAAAACTGTTTTTT
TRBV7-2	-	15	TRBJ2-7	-	CASSLAGGLSYEQYF	TGTGCCAGCAGCTTAGCGGGGGGACTCTCCTACGAGCAGTACTTC
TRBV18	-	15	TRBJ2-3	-	CASSPGTQSTDTQYF	TGTGCCAGCTCACCTGGGACTCAGAGCACAGATACGCAGTATTTT
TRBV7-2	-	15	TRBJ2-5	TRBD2	CASSFQRGGGETQYF	TGTGCCAGCAGCTTCCAGCGGGGGGGCGGGGAGACCCAGTACTTC
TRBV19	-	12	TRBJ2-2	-	CASSSLPGELFF	TGTGCCAGTAGTTCCCTCCCCGGGGAGCTGTTTTTT
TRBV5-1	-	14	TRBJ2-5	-	CASSLSADQETQYF	TGCGCCAGCAGCTTGTCTGCAGACCAAGAGACCCAGTACTTC
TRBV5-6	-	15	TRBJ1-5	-	CASSLGRGSNQPQHF	TGTGCCAGCAGCTTGGGTAGGGGGAGCAATCAGCCCCAGCATTTT
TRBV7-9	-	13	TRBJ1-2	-	CASSSSGADGYTF	TGTGCCAGCAGCTCCTCAGGGGCGGATGGCTACACCTTC
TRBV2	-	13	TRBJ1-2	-	CASSESQNYGYTF	TGTGCCAGCAGTGAAAGTCAGAACTATGGCTACACCTTC
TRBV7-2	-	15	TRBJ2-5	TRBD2	CASSFGLAGGETQYF	TGTGCCAGCAGCTTCGGACTAGCGGGGGGTGAGACCCAGTACTTC
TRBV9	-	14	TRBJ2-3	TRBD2	CASSDGTSRDTQYF	TGTGCCAGCAGCGACGGGACTAGCAGAGATACGCAGTATTTT
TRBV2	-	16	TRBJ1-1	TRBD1	CASSFFRDRVETEAFF	TGTGCCAGCAGCTTTTTCCGGGACAGGGTTGAGACTGAAGCTTTCTTT
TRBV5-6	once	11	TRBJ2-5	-	CASSVQETQYF	TGTGCCAGCAGCGTCCAAGAGACCCAGTACTTC
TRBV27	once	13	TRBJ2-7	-	CASSPGRGSEQYF	TGTGCCAGCAGTCCGGGTAGAGGTTCCGAGCAGTACTTC
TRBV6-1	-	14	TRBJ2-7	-	CASSEISNYYEQYF	TGTGCCAGCAGTGAAATATCAAACTACTACGAGCAGTACTTC